This TCR beta chain was identified during a study of T cells in Graves' hyperthyroidism and ophthalmopathy. Study findings and constraints: Blood shared most expanded thyroid clonotypes above 0.001. The model's output predicted ophthalmopathy at a median of roughly seven months prior to onset.

This clonotype was seen repeatedly, ten times or more. Its antigen remains unknown. Amplified TCR beta CDR3 regions came from RNA transcripts. During a first-round RT-PCR of the TCR CDR3, the HTBI primer set was used. MiXCR was run by TCRdb on the multiplex PCR reads, yielding one entry per CDR3 protein. The sample lists 500,000 to 550,000 distinct CDR3 sequences; more than 20% were seen once. Every diagnosis used clinical symptoms, serum thyroxine and TRAb, thyroid ultrasound and orbital computed tomography. The PBMCs studied were ones that came from 10 ml fresh peripheral blood. The CDR3 covers 13 residues. In germline, CDR1 is SNHLY, CDR2 FYNNEI. Trimming stripped 3 bases from V and 10 bases from J, with 15 bases between.

Sequenced: blood. The V gene is TRBV2, the J gene TRBJ1-1, with a tentative D call TRBD1 (5 bases). The TCR originated in a man between 18 and 29 years old with Graves' hyperthyroidism. In nucleotides, the CDR3 is TGTGCCAGCAGTGAGGGCGGGGGGTATGCAGCTTTCTTT. Its translation is CASSEGGGYAAFF.